This T cell receptor (beta chain) was identified in a study of OX40 agonist ivuxolimab in advanced cancers. Study-level background: Ivuxolimab was administered intravenously to patients at 0.01 to 10 mg/kg every 2 weeks.

The germline gives CDR1 LNHDA, CDR2 SQIVND (reference sequence). V shed 5 bases and J 1 base; nucleotides not matched to a gene: 4. The CDR3 has 16 residues. Using immunoSEQ multiplex PCR, the repertoire was profiled, and TCRdb retains in-frame clones only, with some absent. Among about 28,000 clones listed, less than 85% were seen once. The rearrangement links TRBV19 to TRBJ2-1, with 11 nucleotides matching TRBD2. This material consisted of CD4+ or CD8+ T cells sorted from blood, taken in a trial of the OX40 agonist ivuxolimab. The sequence was obtained from an adult with an advanced solid tumor such as melanoma, head and neck, liver or kidney cancer. CDR3 sequence: CASSPRLAGSYNEQFF. CDR3 bases: TGTGCCAGTAGTCCCCGACTAGCGGGATCCTACAATGAGCAGTTCTTC.